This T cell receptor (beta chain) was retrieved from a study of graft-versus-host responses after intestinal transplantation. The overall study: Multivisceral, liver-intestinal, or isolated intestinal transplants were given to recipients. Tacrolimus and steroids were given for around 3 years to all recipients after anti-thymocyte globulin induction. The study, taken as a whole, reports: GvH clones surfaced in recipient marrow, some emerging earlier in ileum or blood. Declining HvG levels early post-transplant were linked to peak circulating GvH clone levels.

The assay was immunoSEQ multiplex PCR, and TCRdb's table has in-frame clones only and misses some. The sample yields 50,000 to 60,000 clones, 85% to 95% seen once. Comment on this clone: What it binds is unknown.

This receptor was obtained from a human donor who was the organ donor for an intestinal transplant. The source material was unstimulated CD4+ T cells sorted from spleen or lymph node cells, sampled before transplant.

The CDR3 DNA is TGTGCCAGCAGCAAATGGGGCGGGGCCTCCTACAATGAGCAGTTCTTC. Its translation is CASSKWGGASYNEQFF. The chain couples TRBV21-1 to TRBJ2-1; the DNA was not used to check the table's D call, TRBD2. TRBV21-1 is a pseudogene locus. The CDR3 runs to 16 residues.